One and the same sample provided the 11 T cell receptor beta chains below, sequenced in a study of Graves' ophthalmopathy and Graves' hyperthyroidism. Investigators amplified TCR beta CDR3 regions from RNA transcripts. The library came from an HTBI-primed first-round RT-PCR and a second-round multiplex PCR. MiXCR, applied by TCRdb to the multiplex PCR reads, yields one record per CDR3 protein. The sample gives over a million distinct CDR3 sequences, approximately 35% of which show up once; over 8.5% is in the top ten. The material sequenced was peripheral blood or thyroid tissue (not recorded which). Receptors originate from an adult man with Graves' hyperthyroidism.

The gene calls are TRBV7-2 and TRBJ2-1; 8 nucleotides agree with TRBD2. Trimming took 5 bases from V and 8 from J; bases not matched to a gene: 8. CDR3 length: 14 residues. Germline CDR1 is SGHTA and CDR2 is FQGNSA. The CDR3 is CASSASGRYDEQFF. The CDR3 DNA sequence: TGTGCCAGCAGCGCAAGCGGGAGATACGATGAGCAGTTCTTC. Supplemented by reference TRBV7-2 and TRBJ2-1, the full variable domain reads GAGVSQSPSNKVTEKGKDVELRCDPISGHTALYWYRQSLGQGLEFLIYFQGNSAPDKSGLPSDRFSAERTGGSVSTLTIQRTQQEDSAVYLCASSASGRYDEQFFGPGTRLTVL.

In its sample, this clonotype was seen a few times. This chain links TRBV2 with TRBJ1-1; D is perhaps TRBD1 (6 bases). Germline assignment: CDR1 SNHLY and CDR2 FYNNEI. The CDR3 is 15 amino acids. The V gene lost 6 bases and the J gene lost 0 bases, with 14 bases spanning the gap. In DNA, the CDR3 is TGTGCCAGCAGGCGGGGTTCAGGGGTGAACACTGAAGCTTTCTTT. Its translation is CASRRGSGVNTEAFF.

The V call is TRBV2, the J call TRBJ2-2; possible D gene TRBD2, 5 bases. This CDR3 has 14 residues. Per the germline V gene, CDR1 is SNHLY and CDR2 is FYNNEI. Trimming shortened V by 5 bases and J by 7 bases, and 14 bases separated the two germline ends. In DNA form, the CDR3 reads TGTGCCAGCAGTCGAGTGGGGAGTGACGGGGAGCTGTTTTTT. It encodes CASSRVGSDGELFF.

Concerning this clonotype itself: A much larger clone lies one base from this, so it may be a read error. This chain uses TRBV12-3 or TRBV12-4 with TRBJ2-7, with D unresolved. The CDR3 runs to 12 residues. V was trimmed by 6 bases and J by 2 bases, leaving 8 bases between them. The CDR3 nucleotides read TGTGCCAGCAGCCAGGCAACCTACGAGCAGTACTTC. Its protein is CASSQATYEQYF.

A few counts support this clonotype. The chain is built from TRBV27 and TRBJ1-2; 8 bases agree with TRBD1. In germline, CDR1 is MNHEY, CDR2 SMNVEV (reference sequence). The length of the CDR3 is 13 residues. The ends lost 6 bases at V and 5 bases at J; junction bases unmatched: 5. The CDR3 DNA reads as TGTGCCAGCAGGTCACAGGGGGAGTATGGCTACACCTTC. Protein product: CASRSQGEYGYTF.

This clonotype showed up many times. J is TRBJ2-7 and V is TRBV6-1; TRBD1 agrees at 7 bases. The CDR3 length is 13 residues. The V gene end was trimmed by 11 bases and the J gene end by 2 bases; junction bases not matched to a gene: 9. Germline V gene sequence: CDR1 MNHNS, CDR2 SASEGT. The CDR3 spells CAAWDSFTYEQYF. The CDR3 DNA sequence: TGTGCCGCATGGGACAGCTTTACCTACGAGCAGTACTTC.

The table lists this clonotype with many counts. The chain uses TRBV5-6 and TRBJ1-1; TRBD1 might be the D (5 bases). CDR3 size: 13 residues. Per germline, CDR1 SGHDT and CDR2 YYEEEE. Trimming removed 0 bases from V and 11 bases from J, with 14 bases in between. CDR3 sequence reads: CASSLGTSQPAFF. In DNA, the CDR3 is TGTGCCAGCAGCTTGGGGACATCCCAACCGGCTTTCTTT.

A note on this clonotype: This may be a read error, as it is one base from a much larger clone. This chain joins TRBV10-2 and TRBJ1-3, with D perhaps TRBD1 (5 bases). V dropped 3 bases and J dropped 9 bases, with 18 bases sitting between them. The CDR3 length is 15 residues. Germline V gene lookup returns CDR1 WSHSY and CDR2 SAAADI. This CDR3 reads CASSEKGVNSSTIYF. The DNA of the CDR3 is TGCGCCAGCAGTGAAAAAGGGGTGAATTCGAGCACCATATATTTT.

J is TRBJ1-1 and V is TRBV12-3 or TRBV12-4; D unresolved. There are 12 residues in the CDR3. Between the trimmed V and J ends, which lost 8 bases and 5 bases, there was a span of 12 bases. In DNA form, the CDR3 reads TGTGCCAGCGCTGAAGGGTTGACTGAAGCTTTCTTT. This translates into CASAEGLTEAFF.

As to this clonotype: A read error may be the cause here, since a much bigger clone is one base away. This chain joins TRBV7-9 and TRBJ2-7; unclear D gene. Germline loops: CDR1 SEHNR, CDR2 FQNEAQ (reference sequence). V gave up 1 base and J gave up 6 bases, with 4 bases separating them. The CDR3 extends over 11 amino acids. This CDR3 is CASSLVFEQYF. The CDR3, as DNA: TGTGCCAGCAGCTTAGTTTTCGAGCAGTACTTC.

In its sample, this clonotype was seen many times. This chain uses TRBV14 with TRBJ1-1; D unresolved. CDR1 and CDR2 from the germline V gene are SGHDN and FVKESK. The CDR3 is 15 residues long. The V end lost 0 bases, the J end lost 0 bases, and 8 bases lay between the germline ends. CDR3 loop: CASSQDLVMNTEAFF. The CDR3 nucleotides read TGTGCCAGCAGCCAAGATCTGGTAATGAACACTGAAGCTTTCTTT.